The T cell receptor beta chain described here comes from a study of shared clonotypes between healthy human individuals. Clones were sequenced by immunoSEQ multiplex PCR, and TCRdb holds only the in-frame ones, with some missing. The data hold approximately 470,000 clones, with more than 75% observed a single time. CDR1 SGHVS and CDR2 FQNEAQ come from the germline V gene. Trimming cost V 3 bases and J 0 bases, with 6 bases left between them. This CDR3 region has 13 residues. The chain combines TRBV7-8 with TRBJ2-7; no clear D gene. This clonotype was obtained from a woman aged 40 to 49 in good health. Some clones in this sample may be carry-over from other donors' samples. The sample consisted of PBMCs. CDR3 region: CASSFEVSYEQYF. The CDR3 DNA reads as TGTGCCAGCAGCTTTGAAGTCTCCTACGAGCAGTACTTC. Together with reference TRBV7-8 and TRBJ2-7, the CDR3 gives the full variable domain: GAGVSQSPRYKVAKRGQDVALRCDPISGHVSLFWYQQALGQGPEFLTYFQNEAQLDKSGLPSDRFFAERPEGSVSTLKIQRTQQEDSAVYLCASSFEVSYEQYFGPGTRLTVT.